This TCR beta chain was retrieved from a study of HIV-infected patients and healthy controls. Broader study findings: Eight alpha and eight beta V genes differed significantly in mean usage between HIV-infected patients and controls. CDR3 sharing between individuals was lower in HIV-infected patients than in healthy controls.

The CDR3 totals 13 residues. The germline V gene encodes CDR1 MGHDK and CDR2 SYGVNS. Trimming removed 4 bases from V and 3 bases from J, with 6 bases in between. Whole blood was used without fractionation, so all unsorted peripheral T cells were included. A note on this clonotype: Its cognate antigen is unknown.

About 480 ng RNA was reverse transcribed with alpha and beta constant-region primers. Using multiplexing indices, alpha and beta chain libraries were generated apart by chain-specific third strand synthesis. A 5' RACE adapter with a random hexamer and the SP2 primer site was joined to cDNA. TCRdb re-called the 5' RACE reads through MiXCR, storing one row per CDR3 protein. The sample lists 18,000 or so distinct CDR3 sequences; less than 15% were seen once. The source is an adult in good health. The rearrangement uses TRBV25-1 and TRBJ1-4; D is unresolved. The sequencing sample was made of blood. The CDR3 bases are TGTGCCAGCAGTGGGCAGGCTAATGAAAAACTGTTTTTT. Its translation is CASSGQANEKLFF.